Below are 2 T cell receptor beta chains sequenced from a single sample in a study of Ad26.COV2.S vaccination and SARS-CoV-2 variants. The repertoire was sequenced with immunoSEQ multiplex PCR; TCRdb's copy has only in-frame clones and lacks some. The repertoire includes about 400,000 clones, over 75% of them detected once, and 1.9% sits in the top ten. Treatment specified: around 19 received Ad26.COV2.S at low or high dose, single or two shots; about five received placebo; per-sample allocation not given. Specimens were obtained on day 63 following the first vaccine or placebo injection. Material: peripheral blood, obtained in a trial of Ad26.COV2.S vaccine versus placebo. All receptors come from a person aged 18-60 years who received the Ad26.COV2.S COVID-19 vaccine or a placebo.

The chain couples TRBV7-6 to TRBJ2-1; TRBD2 matches 12 bases. J lost 4 bases, V lost 5 bases, and 6 bases had no gene match. The CDR3 covers 16 residues. Germline CDR1 SGHVS, CDR2 FNYEAQ. CDR3: CASSQLLAGGYNEQFF. The DNA for the CDR3 is TGTGCCAGCAGCCAATTGCTAGCGGGAGGGTACAATGAGCAGTTCTTC.

This clone came up a few times. The J gene is TRBJ2-7, the V gene TRBV11-2; 8 bases line up with TRBD2. CDR1 is SGHAT, CDR2 FQNNGV, per germline. The V and J ends lost 5 bases and 2 bases, in that order; junction bases with no gene match: 2. The CDR3 is 13 amino acids. CDR3 coding DNA: TGTGCCAGCAGCGGGACTAGTCCCTACGAGCAGTACTTC. Encoded protein: CASSGTSPYEQYF.